This entry lists 20 T cell receptor beta chains sequenced from one sample in a study of cytomegalovirus exposure and HLA in healthy donors. The PCR ran on 60 Vbeta and 13 Jbeta primers. Only in-frame clones appear in the TCRdb table, and some are missing; sequencing was by immunoSEQ multiplex PCR. This table has 150,000 to 200,000 clones, 77% appearing once. Sequenced sample: PBMCs. Receptors originate from a woman aged 25-40 years in good health and CMV-seropositive.

The rearrangement uses TRBV7-9 and TRBJ1-4; D not resolved. This CDR3 is built from 18 residues. Between the trimmed V and J ends, which lost 1 base and 8 bases, there was a span of 23 bases. From germline, CDR1 is SEHNR and CDR2 FQNEAQ (reference sequence). The CDR3 protein is CASSLGVGAEEGLEKLFF. CDR3 in DNA: TGTGCCAGCAGCTTAGGGGTAGGAGCAGAAGAAGGCCTGGAAAAACTGTTTTTT.

The chain employs TRBV7-9 and TRBJ2-3; 9 bases map to TRBD2. Germline V gene lookup returns CDR1 SEHNR and CDR2 FQNEAQ (reference sequence). The CDR3 has 14 amino acids. V shed 6 bases and J 5 bases; nucleotides not matched to a gene: 6. The CDR3 loop reads CASSDSGSGDTQYF. As DNA, the CDR3 is TGTGCCAGCAGTGATAGCGGGAGTGGAGATACGCAGTATTTT.

CDR3 bases: TGTGCCAGCAGCGTCTTACTAGCGGGAGGGCTCCACGAGCAGTACTTC. This codes for CASSVLLAGGLHEQYF. This chain joins TRBV9 and TRBJ2-7; 13 positions agree with TRBD2. The trim removed 2 bases at V and 5 bases at J, leaving 7 bases unmatched. The CDR3 loop spans 16 amino acids. Germline lookup yields CDR1 SGDLS and CDR2 YYNGEE.

The gene calls are TRBV5-4 and TRBJ1-2, with 7 bases fitting TRBD1. The V and J ends lost 3 bases and 7 bases, in that order; junction bases with no gene match: 9. Per the germline V gene, CDR1 is SGHNT and CDR2 is YYREEE (reference sequence). The CDR3 is 14 residues long. CDR3 residues: CASSSTGSGVGYTF. The CDR3 bases are TGTGCCAGCAGCTCGACAGGGTCTGGGGTTGGCTACACCTTC.

V gene TRBV19 combines with J gene TRBJ1-1; D gene unclear. In germline, CDR1 is LNHDA, CDR2 SQIVND (reference sequence). The CDR3 extends over 13 amino acids. V gave up 5 bases and J gave up 0 bases, with 7 bases separating them. The DNA of the CDR3 is TGTGCCAGTAGTCCTACAGTGAACACTGAAGCTTTCTTT. Translated: CASSPTVNTEAFF.

V usage is TRBV18 and J usage is TRBJ1-1; D not certain. The CDR3 has 11 amino acids. CDR1 is KGHSH and CDR2 is LQKENI in the germline V gene. The CDR3 here is CAGRLDTEAFF. The CDR3 DNA is TGTGCGGGCAGGTTGGACACTGAAGCTTTCTTT.

The J gene is TRBJ1-2, the V gene TRBV29-1, with 7 bases that match TRBD1. The germline V gene encodes CDR1 SQVTM and CDR2 ANQGSEA. This CDR3 has 11 amino acids. Trimming at V came to 7 bases and at J to 7 bases, leaving 6 bases not matched to a gene. The CDR3 is CSADSGGGYTF. CDR3 nucleotide sequence: TGCAGCGCCGACTCAGGGGGTGGCTACACCTTC. Together with reference TRBV29-1 and TRBJ1-2, the CDR3 gives the full variable domain: SAVISQKPSRDICQRGTSLTIQCQVDSQVTMMFWYRQQPGQSLTLIATANQGSEATYESGFVIDKFPISRPNLTFSTLTVSNMSPEDSSIYLCSADSGGGYTFGSGTRLTVV.

CDR3 protein: CASSSHAGGVNEKLFF. The CDR3 nucleotides are TGTGCCAGCAGTTCGCACGCAGGGGGCGTGAATGAAAAACTGTTTTTT. The J gene is TRBJ1-4, the V gene TRBV28; TRBD1 matches 8 bases. The ends lost 4 bases at V and 5 bases at J; junction bases unmatched: 9. The length of the CDR3 is 16 residues. Germline assignment: CDR1 MDHEN and CDR2 SYDVKM.

CDR3 amino acids: CASSLGLGQGQETQYF. The DNA for the CDR3 is TGTGCCAGCAGCTTGGGGCTGGGACAGGGGCAAGAGACCCAGTACTTC. This chain uses TRBV5-6 with TRBJ2-5, with 10 nucleotides matching TRBD1. The ends lost 0 bases at V and 2 bases at J; junction bases unmatched: 4. Per germline, CDR1 SGHDT and CDR2 YYEEEE. This CDR3 is 16 amino acids long.

The chain is built from TRBV6-5 and TRBJ2-1, with TRBD2 matching over 10 bases. The trim removed 4 bases at V and 4 bases at J, leaving 4 bases unmatched. Germline CDR1 and CDR2: MNHEY and SVGAGI. The CDR3 has 15 residues. The CDR3 protein is CASSSAGGPYNEQFF. For the CDR3, the DNA is TGTGCCAGCAGTTCAGCGGGAGGGCCGTACAATGAGCAGTTCTTC.

The chain combines TRBV5-5 with TRBJ2-5, with 7 bases fitting TRBD1. CDR1 and CDR2 from the germline V gene are SGHKS and YYEKEE (reference sequence). Trimming removed 5 bases from V and 3 bases from J; junction bases left unmatched: 10. CDR3 length: 15 residues. The CDR3 reads CASRFRDRSEETQYF. The CDR3 nucleotides are TGTGCCAGCAGATTCCGGGACAGATCGGAAGAGACCCAGTACTTC.

V and J are TRBV5-6 and TRBJ2-1; TRBD2 might be the D (6 bases). Germline V CDR1 and CDR2: SGHDT, YYEEEE. V gave up 1 base and J gave up 2 bases, with 16 bases separating them. There are 17 residues in the CDR3. This CDR3 reads CASSLKALAKTYNEQFF. The CDR3 DNA reads as TGTGCCAGCAGCTTGAAGGCGCTAGCGAAAACCTACAATGAGCAGTTCTTC.

Only one count was recorded for this clone. The genes are TRBV4-2 and TRBJ1-4; possibly TRBD1 for D (5 bases). CDR3 length: 16 residues. Trimming removed 0 bases from V and 1 base from J, with 9 bases in between. Germline V CDR1 and CDR2: LGHNA, YNFKEQ. Written as DNA, the CDR3 is TGTGCCAGCAGCCAAGATGGGAGGGGAACTAATGAAAAACTGTTTTTT. Its translation is CASSQDGRGTNEKLFF.

This clone showed up just once. An end of the junction differs from the germline gene, which may be a read error. The V gene is TRBV30, the J gene TRBJ1-2, with D possibly matching TRBD1 (5 bases). Germline values: CDR1 GTSNPN, CDR2 SVGIG (reference sequence). This CDR3 spans 16 amino acids. The CDR3 nucleotides are TGTGCCTGGTCCCGGGAAGGGGCCCTGGGGGACTATAGCTACACCTTC. Translated, it gives CAWSREGALGDYSYTF.

The chain links TRBV13 to TRBJ1-1; 10 bases are shared with TRBD1. CDR1 PRHDT and CDR2 FYEKMQ come from the germline V gene (reference sequence). This CDR3 has 15 amino acids. V shed 5 bases and J 5 bases; nucleotides not matched to a gene: 8. In DNA, the CDR3 is TGTGCCAGCAGCGGGGGACAGGGGAGAAGGACTGAAGCTTTCTTT. Translation: CASSGGQGRRTEAFF.

This rearrangement joins TRBV27 to TRBJ1-4; D possibly corresponds to TRBD1 (5 bases). Germline assignment: CDR1 MNHEY and CDR2 SMNVEV (reference sequence). V lost 6 bases to trimming and J lost 6 bases, with 14 bases between them. This CDR3 region has 14 residues. The CDR3 sequence is CASSYGGSDEKLFF. As DNA, the CDR3 is TGTGCCAGCAGCTACGGGGGAAGCGATGAAAAACTGTTTTTT.

This clone was observed a handful of times. The chain is built from TRBV6-1 and TRBJ2-5, with 8 bases matching TRBD1. This CDR3 contains 13 residues. From germline, CDR1 is MNHNS and CDR2 SASEGT. J was trimmed by 3 bases and V by 5 bases; bases with no gene match: 2. The CDR3, as DNA: TGTGCCAGCAGTTGGACAGGGAAAGAGACCCAGTACTTC. This gives the protein CASSWTGKETQYF.

This rearrangement joins TRBV11-2 to TRBJ2-1; 7 nucleotides agree with TRBD2. Germline assignment: CDR1 SGHAT and CDR2 FQNNGV. The CDR3 has 17 residues. V lost 6 bases to trimming and J lost 8 bases; unmatched junction nucleotides: 19. CDR3 nucleotide sequence: TGTGCCAGCAGTCACCCTCGGAAGGGGAGGGGCCTAGATGAGCAGTTCTTC. Amino acid sequence: CASSHPRKGRGLDEQFF.

The rearrangement links TRBV27 to TRBJ1-3, with 7 bases aligning to TRBD1. Germline CDR1 MNHEY, CDR2 SMNVEV (reference sequence). V shed 9 bases and J 5 bases; nucleotides not matched to a gene: 13. The CDR3 totals 15 residues. The CDR3 spells CASWDFWGQRNTIYF. CDR3 in DNA: TGTGCCAGTTGGGACTTCTGGGGACAGAGAAACACCATATATTTT.

This clone was picked up many times. The chain couples TRBV14 to TRBJ1-4; TRBD1 might be the D (5 bases). The CDR3 has 15 residues. Trimming cost V 3 bases and J 2 bases, with 10 bases left between them. The germline V gene has CDR1 SGHDN and CDR2 FVKESK. CDR3 DNA sequence: TGTGCCAGCAGCCACCTGACAGTTACTAATGAAAAACTGTTTTTT. Translation: CASSHLTVTNEKLFF.